The entry below describes one TCR beta chain. Its target is not known. This specimen comes from a study of T cell responses to AZD1222 COVID-19 vaccine. General observations from the study: Repertoires were obtained solely post-peak T cell response. Nearly half of spike-specific TCRs reportedly target variant regions that are unmutated in the B.1.351 and B.1.1.7 variants. Donors were largely white British and mainly female; clonal diversity was possibly underestimated.

Trimming removed 6 bases from V and 2 bases from J, with 17 bases in between. Germline lookup yields CDR1 SNHLY and CDR2 FYNNEI. There are 15 residues in the CDR3. Measured with immunoSEQ multiplex PCR; TCRdb has only the in-frame clones, and not every one. The sample carries roughly 99,000 clones, around 90% recorded once. The chain employs TRBV2 and TRBJ2-7; D ambiguous. The clonotype was recovered from an adult who received the AZD1222 COVID-19 vaccine. Sequences were derived from peripheral blood, sampled 28 days after the second AZD1222 dose. The chain's CDR3 is CASRHDVLETYEQYF. In DNA, the CDR3 is TGTGCCAGCAGACACGACGTACTTGAGACCTACGAGCAGTACTTC.